The 3 T cell receptor beta chains below all came from one sample that was sequenced in a study of blood T cell repertoires in COVID-19. Repertoires were generated with immunoSEQ multiplex PCR, while TCRdb's copy carries only in-frame clones and drops some. The table shows around 350,000 clones, with around 86% occurring only once. Sequencing input: peripheral blood. These TCRs come from a human donor in a cohort sampled during active COVID-19.

This chain links TRBV30 with TRBJ2-2, with 8 bases fitting TRBD1. The germline V gene encodes CDR1 GTSNPN and CDR2 SVGIG (reference sequence). V lost 3 bases, J lost 1 base, and 4 bases stayed unmatched. The CDR3 sequence is 15 residues long. CDR3 residues: CAWSRGQENTGELFF. The CDR3 DNA reads as TGTGCCTGGAGCAGGGGGCAGGAGAACACCGGGGAGCTGTTTTTT.

The chain employs TRBV28 and TRBJ1-3; maybe TRBD1 (5 bases). The CDR3 covers 18 residues. Deletions cut 6 bases from V and 0 bases from J, with 21 bases between. Germline assignment: CDR1 MDHEN and CDR2 SYDVKM. The CDR3 DNA reads as TGTGCCAGCAGCCCCCCCTTCGGTCAGGGCGTCTCTGGAAACACCATATATTTT. It translates to CASSPPFGQGVSGNTIYF.

The chain recombines TRBV19 with TRBJ2-1, with a tentative D call TRBD2 (5 bases). Per germline, CDR1 LNHDA and CDR2 SQIVND (reference sequence). The ends were cut back, 3 bases at V and 14 bases at J, with 11 bases in the middle. The CDR3 is made up of 11 amino acids. The CDR3 nucleotides are TGTGCCAGTAGTATCCGGGGAAGCAAGTTCTTC. Encoded protein: CASSIRGSKFF.